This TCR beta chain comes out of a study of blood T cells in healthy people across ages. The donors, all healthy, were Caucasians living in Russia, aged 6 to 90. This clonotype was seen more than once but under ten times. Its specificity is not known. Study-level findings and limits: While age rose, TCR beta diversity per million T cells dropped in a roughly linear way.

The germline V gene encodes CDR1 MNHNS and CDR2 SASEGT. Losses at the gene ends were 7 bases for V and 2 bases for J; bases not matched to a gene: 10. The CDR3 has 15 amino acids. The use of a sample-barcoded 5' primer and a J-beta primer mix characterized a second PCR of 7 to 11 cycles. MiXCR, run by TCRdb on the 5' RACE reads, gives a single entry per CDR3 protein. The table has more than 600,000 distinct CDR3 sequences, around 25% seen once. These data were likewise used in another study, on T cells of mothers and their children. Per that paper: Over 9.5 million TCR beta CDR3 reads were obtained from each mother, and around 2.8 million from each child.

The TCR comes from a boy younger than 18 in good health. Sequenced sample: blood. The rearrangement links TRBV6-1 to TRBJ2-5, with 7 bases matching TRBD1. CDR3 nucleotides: TGTGCCAGCACCAAACAAGGGGGACAGCAAGAGACCCAGTACTTC. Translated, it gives CASTKQGGQQETQYF.